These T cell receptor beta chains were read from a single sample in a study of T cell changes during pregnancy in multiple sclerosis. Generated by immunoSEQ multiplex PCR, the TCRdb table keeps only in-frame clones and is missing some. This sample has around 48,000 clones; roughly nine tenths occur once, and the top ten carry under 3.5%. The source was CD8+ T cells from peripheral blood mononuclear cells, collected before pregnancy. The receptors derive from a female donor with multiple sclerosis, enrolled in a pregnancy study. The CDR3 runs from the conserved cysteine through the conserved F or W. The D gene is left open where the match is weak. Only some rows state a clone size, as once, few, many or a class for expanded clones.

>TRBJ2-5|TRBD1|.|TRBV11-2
CASLWGTGETQYF
TGTGCCAGCTTGTGGGGGACAGGAGAGACCCAGTACTTC
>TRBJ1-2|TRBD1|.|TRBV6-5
CASSYSITGGYGYTF
TGTGCCAGCAGTTACTCGATAACAGGGGGCTATGGCTACACCTTC
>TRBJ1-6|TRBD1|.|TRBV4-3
CASSQDPGQGSPLHF
TGCGCCAGCAGCCAAGACCCGGGACAGGGTTCACCCCTCCACTTT
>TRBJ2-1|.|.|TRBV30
CAWSDLQSYNEQFF
TGTGCCTGGAGTGATTTACAGTCGTACAATGAGCAGTTCTTC
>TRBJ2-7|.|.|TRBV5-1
CASSSWPGSSDEQYF
TGCGCCAGCAGCTCCTGGCCGGGGTCCTCGGACGAGCAGTACTTC
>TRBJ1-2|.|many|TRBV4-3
CASSQAPSEGGYTF
TGCGCCAGCAGCCAAGCCCCTTCCGAGGGCGGCTACACCTTC
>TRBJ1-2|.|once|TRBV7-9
CASSLATASLGYTF
TGTGCCAGCAGCTTAGCGACAGCCTCCTTGGGCTACACCTTC
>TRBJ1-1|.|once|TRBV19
CASSTGASLWDTEAFF
TGTGCCAGTAGTACAGGGGCCTCCCTATGGGACACTGAAGCTTTCTTT
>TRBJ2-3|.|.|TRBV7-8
CASHLGVGGGTDTQYF
TGTGCCAGCCACTTAGGGGTCGGTGGAGGCACAGATACGCAGTATTTT
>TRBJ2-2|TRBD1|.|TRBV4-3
CASSPGTGGWSGELFF
TGCGCCAGCAGCCCGGGGACAGGGGGCTGGAGCGGGGAGCTGTTTTTT
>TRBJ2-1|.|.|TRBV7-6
CASSLGFGSSYNEQFF
TGTGCCAGCAGCTTAGGTTTTGGGAGCTCCTACAATGAGCAGTTCTTC
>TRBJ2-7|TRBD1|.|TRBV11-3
CASSPQGVAEQYF
TGTGCCAGCAGCCCACAGGGGGTGGCCGAGCAGTACTTC
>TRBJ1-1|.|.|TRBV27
CASSYGVSTEAFF
TGTGCCAGCAGTTACGGGGTCAGCACTGAAGCTTTCTTT
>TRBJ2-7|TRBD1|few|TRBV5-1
CASSYGTGSYEQYF
TGCGCCAGCAGCTACGGGACAGGGTCCTACGAGCAGTACTTC
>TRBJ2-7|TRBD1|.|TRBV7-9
CASSFLQGKHEQYF
TGTGCCAGCAGCTTCCTACAGGGGAAACACGAGCAGTACTTC
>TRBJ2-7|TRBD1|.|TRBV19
CASSSFGTGAYEQYF
TGTGCCAGTAGCTCCTTCGGGACAGGGGCCTACGAGCAGTACTTC
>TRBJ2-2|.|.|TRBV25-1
CASSVLQGGTGELFF
TGTGCCAGCAGTGTTCTGCAGGGGGGCACCGGGGAGCTGTTTTTT
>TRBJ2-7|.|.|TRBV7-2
CASSPTVGHSEQYF
TGTGCCAGCAGCCCGACGGTGGGCCATTCCGAGCAGTACTTC
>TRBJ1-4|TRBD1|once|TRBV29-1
CSVEEGTGEMGEKLFF
TGCAGCGTTGAAGAAGGGACAGGGGAAATGGGTGAAAAACTGTTTTTT
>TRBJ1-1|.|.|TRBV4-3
CASSQGANTEAFF
TGCGCCAGCAGCCAGGGGGCGAACACTGAAGCTTTCTTT
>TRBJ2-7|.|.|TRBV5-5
CASSLILSYEQYF
TGTGCCAGCAGCTTGATCCTCTCCTACGAGCAGTACTTC
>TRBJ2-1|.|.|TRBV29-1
CSVEDLRGQEQFF
TGCAGCGTTGAAGATCTTAGAGGGCAGGAGCAGTTCTTC
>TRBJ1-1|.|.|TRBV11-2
CASSLGVGMNTEAFF
TGTGCCAGCAGCTTAGGGGTCGGGATGAACACTGAAGCTTTCTTT
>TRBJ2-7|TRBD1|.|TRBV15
CATSREGQGAVYEQYF
TGTGCCACCAGCAGAGAGGGACAGGGGGCTGTCTACGAGCAGTACTTC
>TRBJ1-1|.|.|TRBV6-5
CASSPNGSPEAFF
TGTGCCAGCAGCCCAAACGGTAGCCCTGAAGCTTTCTTT
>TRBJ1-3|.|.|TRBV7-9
CASSSHPQGHSGNTIYF
TGTGCCAGCAGCTCCCACCCACAGGGCCACTCTGGAAACACCATATATTTT
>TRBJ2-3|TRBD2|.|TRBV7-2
CASSPGLGGSLATQYF
TGTGCCAGCAGCCCCGGACTAGGTGGGTCTCTGGCTACGCAGTATTTT
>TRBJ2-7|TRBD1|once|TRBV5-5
CASSPGQGPYEQYF
TGTGCCAGCAGCCCGGGACAGGGACCCTACGAGCAGTACTTC
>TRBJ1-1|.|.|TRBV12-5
CASAFEGNTEAFF
TGTGCTAGTGCCTTCGAGGGGAACACTGAAGCTTTCTTT
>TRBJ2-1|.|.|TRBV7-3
CASSLTDSRQFF
TGTGCCAGCAGCTTAACAGACTCTAGGCAGTTCTTC
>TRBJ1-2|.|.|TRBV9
CASSGGADYGYTF
TGTGCCAGCAGTGGAGGAGCAGACTATGGCTACACCTTC
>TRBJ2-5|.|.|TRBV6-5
CASSYSPGVETQYF
TGTGCCAGCAGTTACTCGCCGGGGGTGGAGACCCAGTACTTC
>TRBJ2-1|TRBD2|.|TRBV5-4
CASSLGLAGGNEQFF
TGTGCCAGCAGCTTGGGACTAGCGGGGGGCAATGAGCAGTTCTTC